The entry below gives a single T cell receptor beta chain sequence along with its context. Its cognate antigen is unknown. Libraries were prepared by immunoSEQ multiplex PCR; TCRdb keeps only in-frame clonotypes and omits some of them. Counted here are under 750,000 clones, 72% occurring once; the ten biggest clones make up under 2%. CDR1 is SGHTA and CDR2 is FQGNSA in the germline V gene. V lost 5 bases and J 8 bases, leaving 20 bases between the germline ends. CDR3 length: 15 amino acids. These data come from a study of shared clonotypes between healthy human individuals. General study points: Though the depth was large, rarefaction showed that sorted-subset sequencing was incomplete.

The sample consisted of memory CD4+ T cells sorted from blood. The subset denotes: CD45RA-negative fraction. This sequence originates from a woman in her 30s in good health. The chain links TRBV7-2 to TRBJ2-3, with D possibly being TRBD1 or TRBD2 (5 bases each). The CDR3 DNA reads TGTGCCAGCAGCGGGGGTGTCAGTTCCACGGGTACGCAGTATTTT. Protein product: CASSGGVSSTGTQYF.